Below are 26 T cell receptor beta chains sequenced from a single sample in a study of blood T cell repertoires in COVID-19. Sequencing was performed with immunoSEQ multiplex PCR; in TCRdb, only in-frame clones are kept and a portion is missing. Of roughly 100,000 clones listed, around nine tenths are singletons. Sequenced sample: peripheral blood. These receptors all come from a woman at least 80 years old with acute or convalescent COVID-19.

V usage is TRBV10-3 and J usage is TRBJ1-2; the D gene is possibly TRBD1 (6 bases). V lost 6 bases to trimming and J lost 8 bases, with 13 bases between them. CDR3 length: 12 residues. CDR1 and CDR2 (germline): ENHRY, SYGVKD. For the CDR3, the DNA is TGTGCCATCAGCCCTAACAGGGAAGGCTACACCTTC. Protein: CAISPNREGYTF.

In its sample, this clone was seen a few times. This rearrangement joins TRBV10-3 to TRBJ2-2; 7 bases fit TRBD1. J was trimmed by 6 bases and V by 6 bases; bases with no gene match: 1. Per germline, CDR1 ENHRY and CDR2 SYGVKD. This CDR3 has 12 amino acids. Here the CDR3 reads CAIRGTAGELFF. The CDR3 DNA reads TGTGCCATCAGGGGGACAGCCGGGGAGCTGTTTTTT.

CDR3 bases: TGTGCTAGTGGTATGGACAGGGGGCGCGGAGATCCCTATTTT. As protein: CASGMDRGRGDPYF. V is TRBV12-5 and J is TRBJ2-3; 11 bases are shared with TRBD1. J lost 15 bases, V lost 5 bases, and 13 bases had no gene match. Per germline, CDR1 LGHNT and CDR2 FRNRAP. There are 14 residues in the CDR3.

CDR3: CASSPPGQIGNTEAFF. CDR3 coding DNA: TGTGCCAGCTCACCACCGGGACAAATTGGGAACACTGAAGCTTTCTTT. This chain connects TRBV18 to TRBJ1-1; D is possibly TRBD1 (6 bases). The germline CDR1 and CDR2 sequences are KGHSH and LQKENI. The CDR3 is 16 amino acids. V dropped 0 bases and J dropped 1 base, with 12 bases sitting between them.

The chain combines TRBV7-9 with TRBJ2-3; D call uncertain. Per germline, CDR1 SEHNR and CDR2 FQNEAQ (reference sequence). The CDR3 contains 14 residues. The germline V and J ends were trimmed by 5 bases and 1 base, with 10 bases remaining between them. The CDR3 spells CASSGRERTDTQYF. For the CDR3, the DNA is TGTGCCAGCAGCGGGCGCGAACGCACAGATACGCAGTATTTT.

This clone occurred a few times. V gene TRBV28 combines with J gene TRBJ2-2, with 9 nucleotides matching TRBD2. Losses at the gene ends were 8 bases for V and 1 base for J; bases not matched to a gene: 2. This CDR3 is 14 amino acids long. Germline values: CDR1 MDHEN, CDR2 SYDVKM. Written as DNA, the CDR3 is TGTGCCAGCCGTAGCGGGGGGAACACCGGGGAGCTGTTTTTT. Residues: CASRSGGNTGELFF.

The chain uses TRBV19 and TRBJ1-3, with TRBD1 as a possible D gene (6 bases). CDR3 length equals 14 residues. From germline, CDR1 is LNHDA and CDR2 SQIVND (reference sequence). V shed 3 bases and J shed 4 bases, with 10 bases lying between them. The CDR3 nucleotides read TGTGCCAGTAGTATTAGGGGGTCCGGAAACACCATATATTTT. Its protein product is CASSIRGSGNTIYF.

The chain recombines TRBV19 with TRBJ1-4, with TRBD1 identical over 11 bases. The trim removed 5 bases at V and 7 bases at J, leaving 0 bases unmatched. CDR3 size: 13 residues. CDR1 and CDR2 (germline): LNHDA, SQIVND (reference sequence). Here the CDR3 reads CASSGTGGEKLFF. The CDR3 region has the DNA TGTGCCAGTAGTGGGACAGGGGGTGAAAAACTGTTTTTT.

V usage is TRBV3-1 (or the pseudogene TRBV3-2) and J usage is TRBJ2-7; tentative D call: TRBD2 (6 bases). Trimming stripped 5 bases from V and 7 bases from J, with 24 bases between. CDR3 length equals 16 residues. CDR1 is LGHDT, CDR2 YNNKEL, per germline (reference sequence). CDR3 DNA: TGTGCCAGCAGCAAAATAAAAGCGGGTATATCTAAGGAGCAGTACTTC. This gives the protein CASSKIKAGISKEQYF.

The V gene is TRBV10-3, the J gene TRBJ2-3; TRBD2 is a possible D gene (5 bases). The germline V gene encodes CDR1 ENHRY and CDR2 SYGVKD. Between the trimmed V and J ends, which lost 6 bases and 6 bases, there was a span of 19 bases. CDR3 size: 15 residues. The CDR3 sequence is CAIRNEDSKRDTQYF. In DNA form, the CDR3 reads TGTGCCATCAGGAATGAGGACTCCAAACGTGATACGCAGTATTTT.

The rearrangement joins TRBV9 to TRBJ2-2; D perhaps matches TRBD2 (6 bases). Germline V CDR1 and CDR2: SGDLS, YYNGEE. The CDR3 totals 15 residues. V lost 4 bases to trimming and J lost 1 base, with 11 bases between them. The CDR3 reads CASSPGLVNTGELFF. The CDR3 region has the DNA TGTGCCAGCAGCCCGGGACTTGTGAACACCGGGGAGCTGTTTTTT.

The V gene is TRBV11-1, the J gene TRBJ1-1; maybe TRBD1 (5 bases). The V gene lost 3 bases and the J gene lost 1 base, with 15 bases spanning the gap. This CDR3 contains 16 residues. CDR1 and CDR2 from the germline V gene are SGHAT and FQDESV (reference sequence). The CDR3 DNA follows: TGTGCCAGCAGCTTTAGGGGATCATGGGGGAACACTGAAGCTTTCTTT. It encodes CASSFRGSWGNTEAFF.

This chain connects TRBV29-1 to TRBJ1-3; D is uncertain. The ends were cut back, 7 bases at V and 7 bases at J, with 11 bases in the middle. Germline V gene lookup returns CDR1 SQVTM and CDR2 ANQGSEA. This CDR3 has 11 amino acids. The CDR3 loop is CSAGSGNTIYF. In DNA form, the CDR3 reads TGCAGCGCGGGCAGCGGGAACACCATATATTTT.

This chain joins TRBV18 and TRBJ2-7; 7 bases line up with TRBD1. The CDR3 has 15 residues. CDR1 KGHSH and CDR2 LQKENI come from the germline V gene. The junction had 9 bases not matched to a gene; V was cut back by 4 bases and J by 3 bases. Here the CDR3 DNA reads TGTGCCAGCTCACGGCACCGGGACAGTCTCTACGAGCAGTACTTC. Amino acids: CASSRHRDSLYEQYF. The full variable domain, with the rest looked up from reference TRBV18 and TRBJ2-7, is NAGVMQNPRHLVRRRGQEARLRCSPMKGHSHVYWYRQLPEEGLKFMVYLQKENIIDESGMPKERFSAEFPKEGPSILRIQQVVRGDSAAYFCASSRHRDSLYEQYFGPGTRLTVT.

J is TRBJ2-5 and V is TRBV6-5; tentative D call: TRBD2 (6 bases). The germline V and J ends were trimmed by 2 bases and 2 bases, with 6 bases remaining between them. Looked up from germline, CDR1 is MNHEY and CDR2 is SVGAGI. The CDR3 totals 13 residues. CDR3 in DNA: TGTGCCAGCAGTTACAGCGGGCAAGAGACCCAGTACTTC. This encodes CASSYSGQETQYF.

This sequence joins TRBV30 and TRBJ2-3; D is possibly TRBD2 (5 bases). The germline V gene encodes CDR1 GTSNPN and CDR2 SVGIG (reference sequence). Between the trimmed V and J ends, which lost 1 base and 5 bases, there was a span of 16 bases. This CDR3 comprises 15 residues. CDR3 DNA sequence: TGTGCCTGGAGTGCTACCGAGAGGGCTTTAGATACGCAGTATTTT. Translation: CAWSATERALDTQYF.

J is TRBJ1-2 and V is TRBV2, with D possibly TRBD1 on 6 matching bases. This CDR3 spans 13 amino acids. Germline CDR1 SNHLY, CDR2 FYNNEI. Between the trimmed V and J ends, which lost 6 bases and 8 bases, there was a span of 16 bases. CDR3 nucleotides: TGTGCCAGCAGAGATAACAGGGCACGGGGCTACACCTTC. Translation gives CASRDNRARGYTF.

This clone showed up just a few times. The chain joins TRBV7-9 to TRBJ1-4, with 7 nucleotides matching TRBD1. The CDR3 is 17 amino acids. Germline trimming cut 0 bases from V and 1 base from J; bases unmatched to any gene: 5. Per the germline V gene, CDR1 is SEHNR and CDR2 is FQNEAQ (reference sequence). The DNA for the CDR3 is TGTGCCAGCAGCTTAGCTGGCAGGGGGATAACTAATGAAAAACTGTTTTTT. Translated, it gives CASSLAGRGITNEKLFF.

The V and J genes are TRBV9 and TRBJ1-6; possibly TRBD1 for D (5 bases). Deletions cut 0 bases from V and 11 bases from J, with 15 bases between. The CDR3 covers 15 residues. Germline V gene lookup returns CDR1 SGDLS and CDR2 YYNGEE. The CDR3 bases are TGTGCCAGCAGCGTAGAGGGACTCAAAGGAGCACCCCTCCACTTT. Its translation is CASSVEGLKGAPLHF.

The gene calls are TRBV5-1 and TRBJ2-7; TRBD2 matches at 8 bases. The V gene end was trimmed by 4 bases and the J gene end by 2 bases; junction bases not matched to a gene: 8. This CDR3 is built from 15 residues. Germline CDR1 SGHRS, CDR2 YFSETQ. The CDR3, as DNA: TGCGCCAGCAGCCCAACTAGCGGCGGCCCCTACGAGCAGTACTTC. This encodes CASSPTSGGPYEQYF.

The chain has TRBV5-6 and TRBJ2-4, with 16 nucleotides matching TRBD2. The germline CDR1 and CDR2 sequences are SGHDT and YYEEEE. The CDR3 is 18 amino acids. V gave up 4 bases and J gave up 9 bases; unmatched junction bases: 13. The CDR3 nucleotides read TGTGCCAGCAGCCCGGGACTAGCGGGGGGGCAAAGCGGTAGCATTCAGTACTTC. Translating gives CASSPGLAGGQSGSIQYF.

This chain connects TRBV7-2 to TRBJ1-4; 7 bases are a match to TRBD1. V was clipped by 5 bases and J by 8 bases; unmatched bases: 11. This CDR3 has 15 amino acids. Germline assignment: CDR1 SGHTA and CDR2 FQGNSA. CDR3 loop: CASSLQQGFAEKLFF. The DNA for the CDR3 is TGTGCCAGCAGCCTACAACAGGGGTTCGCAGAAAAACTGTTTTTT.

This chain links TRBV5-6 with TRBJ2-7, with D maybe TRBD1 (5 bases). Trimming left V 4 bases short and J 7 bases short, with 21 bases between. The CDR3 extends over 15 amino acids. Germline V gives CDR1 SGHDT, CDR2 YYEEEE. This chain's CDR3 is CASSPGAGKAREQYF. In DNA form, the CDR3 reads TGTGCCAGCAGCCCCGGTGCAGGGAAAGCGAGGGAGCAGTACTTC. Full variable domain (missing parts from reference TRBV5-6 and TRBJ2-7): DAGVTQSPTHLIKTRGQQVTLRCSPKSGHDTVSWYQQALGQGPQFIFQYYEEEERQRGNFPDRFSGHQFPNYSSELNVNALLLGDSALYLCASSPGAGKAREQYFGPGTRLTVT.

The chain employs TRBV9 and TRBJ1-1; the D is unclear. Germline-derived CDR1 and CDR2 are SGDLS and YYNGEE. The CDR3 covers 13 residues. Trimming cost V 2 bases and J 7 bases, with 12 bases left between them. DNA of the CDR3: TGTGCCAGCAGCGTTGGGCTCAACGGTGAAGCTTTCTTT. This codes for CASSVGLNGEAFF.

This chain connects TRBV5-1 to TRBJ2-1; 10 bases match TRBD2. CDR1 is SGHRS, CDR2 YFSETQ, per germline. V was pared by 3 bases and J by 8 bases, with 8 bases of the junction left unmatched. The CDR3 spans 15 residues. The CDR3 DNA sequence: TGCGCCAGCAGCTGGGAGCGGGGGGGCCTCTATGAGCAGTTCTTC. Its translation: CASSWERGGLYEQFF. Full variable domain (rest looked up from reference TRBV5-1 and TRBJ2-1): KAGVTQTPRYLIKTRGQQVTLSCSPISGHRSVSWYQQTPGQGLQFLFEYFSETQRNKGNFPGRFSGRQFSNSRSEMNVSTLELGDSALYLCASSWERGGLYEQFFGPGTRLTVL.

The J gene is TRBJ2-7, the V gene TRBV28; D is perhaps TRBD2 (6 bases). CDR1 and CDR2 (germline): MDHEN, SYDVKM. This CDR3 region has 13 residues. V lost 8 bases, J lost 3 bases, and 14 bases lay in between. The CDR3 sequence is CASESAGGYEQYF. DNA for the CDR3: TGTGCCAGCGAGAGCGCCGGGGGCTACGAGCAGTACTTC. Full variable domain (rest looked up from reference TRBV28 and TRBJ2-7): DVKVTQSSRYLVKRTGEKVFLECVQDMDHENMFWYRQDPGLGLRLIYFSYDVKMKEKGDIPEGYSVSREKKERFSLILESASTNQTSMYLCASESAGGYEQYFGPGTRLTVT.